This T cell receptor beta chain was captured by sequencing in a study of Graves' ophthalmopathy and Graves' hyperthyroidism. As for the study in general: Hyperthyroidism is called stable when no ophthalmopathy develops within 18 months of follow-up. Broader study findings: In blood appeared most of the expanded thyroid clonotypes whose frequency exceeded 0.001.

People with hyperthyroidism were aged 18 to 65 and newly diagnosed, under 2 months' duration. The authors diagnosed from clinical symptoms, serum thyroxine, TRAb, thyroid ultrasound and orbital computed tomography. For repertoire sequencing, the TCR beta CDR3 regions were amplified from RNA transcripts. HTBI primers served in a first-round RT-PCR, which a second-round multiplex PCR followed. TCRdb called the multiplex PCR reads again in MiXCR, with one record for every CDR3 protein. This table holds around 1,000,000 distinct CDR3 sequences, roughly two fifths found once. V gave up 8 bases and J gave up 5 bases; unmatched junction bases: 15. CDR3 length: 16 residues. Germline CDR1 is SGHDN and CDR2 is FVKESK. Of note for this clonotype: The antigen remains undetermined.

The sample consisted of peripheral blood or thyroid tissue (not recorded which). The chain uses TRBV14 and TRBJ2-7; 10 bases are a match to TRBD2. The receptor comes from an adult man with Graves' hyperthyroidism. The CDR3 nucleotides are TGTGCCAGCTCACCACGGAGCGGGAGGGTGGAGCACGAGCAGTACTTC. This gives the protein CASSPRSGRVEHEQYF.